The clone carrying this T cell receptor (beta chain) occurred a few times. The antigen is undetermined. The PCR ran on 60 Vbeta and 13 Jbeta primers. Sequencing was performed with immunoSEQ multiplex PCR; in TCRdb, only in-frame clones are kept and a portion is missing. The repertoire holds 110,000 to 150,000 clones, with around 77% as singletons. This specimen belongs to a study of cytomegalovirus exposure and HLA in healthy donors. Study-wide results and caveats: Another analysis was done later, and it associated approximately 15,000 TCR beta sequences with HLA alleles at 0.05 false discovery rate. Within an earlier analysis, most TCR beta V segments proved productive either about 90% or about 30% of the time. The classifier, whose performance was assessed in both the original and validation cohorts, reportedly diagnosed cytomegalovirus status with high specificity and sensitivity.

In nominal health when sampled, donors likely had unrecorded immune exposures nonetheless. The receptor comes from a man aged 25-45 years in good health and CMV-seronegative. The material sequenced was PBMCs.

Written as DNA, the CDR3 is TGTGCCATCACCGGGACTAGTCGCAATGAGCAGTTCTTC. This sequence encodes CAITGTSRNEQFF. The rearrangement links TRBV10-3 to TRBJ2-1; TRBD2 matches 8 bases. CDR3 size: 13 residues. Germline V gene sequence: CDR1 ENHRY, CDR2 SYGVKD. V was pared by 7 bases and J by 6 bases, with 5 bases of the junction left unmatched.